This T cell receptor beta chain comes out of a study of T cell changes during pregnancy in multiple sclerosis. Between the trimmed V and J ends, which lost 3 bases and 5 bases, there was a span of 8 bases. This CDR3 region has 13 residues. Germline CDR1 reads LNHDA; CDR2 reads SQIVND (reference sequence). The data were produced by immunoSEQ multiplex PCR, yet TCRdb's version contains in-frame clones alone and is incomplete. The sample has fewer than 95,000 clones, over 85% seen once; the top ten hold roughly 4.5%. The receptor was isolated from a female donor with multiple sclerosis, enrolled in a pregnancy study. The sequencing used peripheral blood, collected in the first trimester of pregnancy. This chain uses TRBV19 with TRBJ2-1; no reliable D call. The CDR3 here is CASSMSSNNEQFF. The DNA of the CDR3 is TGTGCCAGTAGTATGTCCAGTAACAATGAGCAGTTCTTC.